These 19 T cell receptor beta chains were sequenced from one sample in a study of graft-versus-host responses after intestinal transplantation. Produced via immunoSEQ multiplex PCR; TCRdb's table is partial and in-frame only. The sample has under 50,000 clones, more than 85% seen once. Sequencing used PBMCs, obtained 734 days after intestinal transplantation. The receptor set was obtained from a human patient who received an intestinal transplant, so some T cells may come from the graft donor.

The chain joins TRBV7-6 to TRBJ2-7; 8 nucleotides line up with TRBD1. Germline loops: CDR1 SGHVS, CDR2 FNYEAQ. J gave up 5 bases and V 1 base, and 4 bases lay outside the gene matches. The CDR3 has 14 amino acids. The CDR3 region is CASSLGAGGNEQYF. The CDR3 DNA sequence: TGTGCCAGCAGCTTAGGGGCAGGGGGCAACGAGCAGTACTTC.

The J gene is TRBJ2-3, the V gene TRBV11-2; 9 nucleotides agree with TRBD2. This CDR3 contains 16 residues. Germline V gene lookup returns CDR1 SGHAT and CDR2 FQNNGV. V lost 5 bases, J lost 6 bases, and 12 bases stayed unmatched. CDR3 DNA sequence: TGTGCCAGCAGCCTCGGGCGGGGGGGGCTAGAGGATACGCAGTATTTT. This sequence encodes CASSLGRGGLEDTQYF.

The V and J genes are TRBV15 and TRBJ1-1; D uncertain. Trimming stripped 8 bases from V and 0 bases from J, with 16 bases between. CDR1 is LNHNV and CDR2 is YYDKDF in the germline V gene (reference sequence). The CDR3 length is 15 residues. For the CDR3, the DNA is TGTGCCACCGACGACTTCGGATCTTTGAACACTGAAGCTTTCTTT. Protein sequence: CATDDFGSLNTEAFF. Using reference TRBV15 and TRBJ1-1 for the parts outside the CDR3, the full variable domain is DAMVIQNPRYQVTQFGKPVTLSCSQTLNHNVMYWYQQKSSQAPKLLFHYYDKDFNNEADTPDNFQSRRPNTSFCFLDIRSPGLGDTAMYLCATDDFGSLNTEAFFGQGTRLTVV.

Here the CDR3 reads CASSGLAGEQYF. For the CDR3, the DNA is TGTGCCAGCAGCGGACTAGCGGGGGAGCAGTACTTC. The genes are TRBV6-5 and TRBJ2-7; 12 nucleotides align to TRBD2. The ends lost 6 bases at V and 7 bases at J; junction bases unmatched: 1. CDR1 and CDR2 from the germline V gene are MNHEY and SVGAGI. The CDR3 has 12 residues.

The J gene is TRBJ2-2, the V gene TRBV27; possible D gene TRBD1, 5 bases. V was trimmed by 6 bases and J by 7 bases, leaving 12 bases between them. The length of the CDR3 is 13 residues. From germline, CDR1 is MNHEY and CDR2 SMNVEV (reference sequence). This CDR3 is CASRQGMIGELFF. The CDR3 coding sequence is TGTGCCAGCAGGCAGGGAATGATCGGGGAGCTGTTTTTT.

V and J are TRBV18 and TRBJ2-1; 11 nucleotides align to TRBD1. Germline values: CDR1 KGHSH, CDR2 LQKENI. This CDR3 has 16 amino acids. The junction had 3 bases not matched to a gene; V was cut back by 2 bases and J by 3 bases. CDR3 in amino acids: CASSPGTGGNYNEQFF. CDR3 nucleotides: TGTGCCAGCTCACCAGGGACAGGGGGTAACTACAATGAGCAGTTCTTC.

The chain couples TRBV5-6 to TRBJ1-2; possibly TRBD1 for D (6 bases). Germline V gene data show CDR1 as SGHDT and CDR2 as YYEEEE. Trimming shortened V by 6 bases and J by 5 bases, and 17 bases separated the two germline ends. The CDR3 runs to 14 residues. The CDR3 loop is CASNPNGQGYGYTF. The CDR3 DNA sequence: TGTGCCAGCAACCCCAATGGGCAGGGGTATGGCTACACCTTC.

The chain has TRBV11-2 and TRBJ2-3, with D possibly matching TRBD1 (5 bases). The V gene lost 5 bases and the J gene lost 6 bases, with 12 bases spanning the gap. Germline loops: CDR1 SGHAT, CDR2 FQNNGV. The CDR3 length is 13 residues. The CDR3 bases are TGTGCCAGCAGCGTTAATAGGGGTGATACGCAGTATTTT. Its protein is CASSVNRGDTQYF.

This clone was seen a single time. One end of the junction fails to match germline, which may point to a read error. The chain links TRBV5-1 to TRBJ2-7; D remains unclear. The CDR3 is 11 residues long. Germline CDR1 is SGHRS and CDR2 is YFSETQ. The chain's CDR3 is CASSKAYEQYF. Written as DNA, the CDR3 is TGTGCCAGCAGCAAAGCCTACGAGCAGTACTTC. The full variable domain, completed using reference TRBV5-1 and TRBJ2-7, is KAGVTQTPRYLIKTRGQQVTLSCSPISGHRSVSWYQQTPGQGLQFLFEYFSETQRNKGNFPGRFSGRQFSNSRSEMNVSTLELGDSALYLCASSKAYEQYFGPGTRLTVT.

This chain links TRBV19 with TRBJ1-1; D not resolved. V was shortened by 8 bases and J by 7 bases, with 11 bases between the two germline ends. Germline CDR1 is LNHDA and CDR2 is SQIVND (reference sequence). This CDR3 is built from 11 residues. The CDR3 protein is CASGLGVEAFF. The CDR3 bases are TGTGCCAGTGGGTTGGGAGTTGAAGCTTTCTTT.

The gene calls are TRBV30 and TRBJ1-1; TRBD1 agrees at 10 bases. After removal of 3 bases from V and 1 base from J, the junction contained 11 bases not matched to a gene. The germline V gene has CDR1 GTSNPN and CDR2 SVGIG (reference sequence). The CDR3 is made up of 17 amino acids. The DNA of the CDR3 is TGTGCCTGGAGGACCCCCTCGACAGGGGGCCCGAACACTGAAGCTTTCTTT. It yields the protein CAWRTPSTGGPNTEAFF. The whole variable domain, remainder taken from reference TRBV30 and TRBJ1-1, is SQTIHQWPATLVQPVGSPLSLECTVEGTSNPNLYWYRQAAGRGLQLLFYSVGIGQISSEVPQNLSASRPQDRQFILSSKKLLLSDSGFYLCAWRTPSTGGPNTEAFFGQGTRLTVV.

This clone was recorded once. The chain couples TRBV10-3 to TRBJ1-2; D perhaps matches TRBD1 (5 bases). Between the trimmed V and J ends, which lost 4 bases and 3 bases, there was a span of 24 bases. This CDR3 spans 18 amino acids. Germline CDR1 is ENHRY and CDR2 is SYGVKD. The chain's CDR3 is CAISVSSGRAELDYGYTF. The CDR3, as DNA: TGTGCCATCAGTGTTTCCTCAGGGAGGGCAGAGCTGGACTATGGCTACACCTTC.

The J gene is TRBJ1-1, the V gene TRBV19; D is ambiguous. CDR1 and CDR2 from the germline V gene are LNHDA and SQIVND (reference sequence). This CDR3 is 14 amino acids long. Trimming stripped 3 bases from V and 2 bases from J, with 10 bases between. The CDR3, as DNA: TGTGCCAGTAGTATGATGCTAGGAAACACTGAAGCTTTCTTT. Encoded protein: CASSMMLGNTEAFF.

This chain links TRBV5-6 with TRBJ2-5, with D uncertain. Germline values: CDR1 SGHDT, CDR2 YYEEEE. The V gene lost 3 bases and the J gene lost 3 bases, with 15 bases spanning the gap. This CDR3 has 15 residues. The CDR3, as DNA: TGTGCCAGCAGCTCCGCCCTTGGCCTCAAAGAGACCCAGTACTTC. The encoded protein is CASSSALGLKETQYF.

This rearrangement joins TRBV29-1 to TRBJ2-5; D is uncertain. Trimming cost V 3 bases and J 5 bases, with 4 bases left between them. Germline V gene data show CDR1 as SQVTM and CDR2 as ANQGSEA. This CDR3 has 10 amino acids. The CDR3 region is CSVEEETQYF. CDR3 in DNA: TGCAGCGTTGAGGAGGAGACCCAGTACTTC.

The V gene is TRBV4-1, the J gene TRBJ2-7; 9 positions agree with TRBD1. Germline CDR1 MGHRA, CDR2 YSYEKL. V was clipped by 4 bases and J by 6 bases; unmatched bases: 10. There are 15 residues in the CDR3. In DNA, the CDR3 is TGCGCCAGCAGCCGCCCGGGACAGGGAATTCCCGAGCAGTACTTC. Protein sequence: CASSRPGQGIPEQYF.

V usage is TRBV4-2 and J usage is TRBJ1-2; no clear D. The V end was cut by 4 bases, the J end by 4 bases, with 4 bases between. The CDR3 covers 11 residues. Germline CDR1 LGHNA, CDR2 YNFKEQ. The CDR3 bases are TGTGCCAGCAGCCGAGCCTATGGCTACACCTTC. It encodes CASSRAYGYTF.

The chain has TRBV6-6 and TRBJ1-2; 9 bases fit TRBD1. The germline V gene has CDR1 MNHNY and CDR2 SVGAGI (reference sequence). CDR3 length: 15 residues. J lost 8 bases, V lost 5 bases, and 12 bases had no gene match. This chain's CDR3 is CASSNAGTGSRGYTF. CDR3 DNA sequence: TGTGCCAGCAGTAATGCCGGGACAGGGAGTAGGGGCTACACCTTC.

V usage is TRBV6-6 and J usage is TRBJ1-1; D remains unclear. The V gene's germline CDR1 is MNHNY and CDR2 SVGAGI (reference sequence). This CDR3 contains 16 residues. The V and J ends lost 6 bases and 1 base respectively, with 18 bases between them. CDR3 in DNA: TGTGCCAGCAGCCCCTCCATCTATCGCCCGAACACTGAAGCTTTCTTT. Translated: CASSPSIYRPNTEAFF.